The 11 T cell receptor beta chains below all came from one sample that was sequenced in a study of cytomegalovirus exposure and HLA in healthy donors. With 60 Vbeta and 13 Jbeta primers, the PCR was carried out. Libraries were prepared by immunoSEQ multiplex PCR; TCRdb keeps only in-frame clonotypes and omits some of them. The sample lists about 150,000 clones, 75% to 80% occurring once. Sequenced input: PBMCs. The receptors derive from a male donor in good health and CMV-seronegative.

The chain links TRBV30 to TRBJ1-5; D remains ambiguous. Between the trimmed V and J ends, which lost 2 bases and 6 bases, there was a span of 11 bases. CDR3 length equals 13 residues. In germline, CDR1 is GTSNPN, CDR2 SVGIG (reference sequence). The CDR3 bases are TGTGCCTGGAGTTTAGAACGGAGTCAGCCCCAGCATTTT. Protein product: CAWSLERSQPQHF.

Notes on this clone: The junction does not match germline at one end; this may be a read error. The V and J genes are TRBV7-9 and TRBJ1-2, with no clear D. This CDR3 has 12 amino acids. Germline V gene lookup returns CDR1 SEHNR and CDR2 FQNEAQ (reference sequence). The CDR3 is CSSSQTDYGYTF. In DNA form, the CDR3 reads TGTTCCAGCAGCCAAACAGACTATGGCTACACCTTC. The variable domain in full, completed from reference TRBV7-9 and TRBJ1-2, reads DTGVSQNPRHKITKRGQNVTFRCDPISEHNRLYWYRQTLGQGPEFLTYFQNEAQLEKSRLLSDRFSAERPKGSFSTLEIQRTEQGDSAMYLCSSSQTDYGYTFGSGTRLTVV.

This chain joins TRBV4-1 and TRBJ1-6, with a tentative D call TRBD1 (6 bases). CDR3 length: 16 residues. The V end was cut by 3 bases, the J end by 7 bases, with 16 bases between. Germline CDR1 and CDR2: MGHRA and YSYEKL. CDR3 in DNA: TGCGCCAGCAGCCACCCGGTGGGGGGGGCAAATTCACCCCTCCACTTT. It translates to CASSHPVGGANSPLHF.

The V call is TRBV29-1, the J call TRBJ2-3, with TRBD2 identical over 12 bases. The junction had 9 bases not matched to a gene; V was cut back by 6 bases and J by 2 bases. This CDR3 contains 16 residues. Germline CDR1 is SQVTM and CDR2 is ANQGSEA. The CDR3: CSVRHLAGGPTDTQYF. The CDR3 nucleotides are TGCAGCGTCCGCCACCTAGCGGGGGGGCCCACAGATACGCAGTATTTT.

The V call is TRBV7-9, the J call TRBJ2-6; D gene unclear. The V gene lost 0 bases and the J gene lost 2 bases, with 8 bases spanning the gap. The germline CDR1 and CDR2 sequences are SEHNR and FQNEAQ (reference sequence). The CDR3 length is 16 residues. CDR3 region: CASSLAASAGANVLTF. Written as DNA, the CDR3 is TGTGCCAGCAGCTTAGCTGCGTCGGCTGGGGCCAACGTCCTGACTTTC.

This clone was found once. V gene TRBV5-1 combines with J gene TRBJ2-5, with D maybe TRBD1 (5 bases). Trimming removed 2 bases at V and 4 bases at J, with 15 bases between. From germline, CDR1 is SGHRS and CDR2 YFSETQ. The CDR3 is 15 residues long. CDR3 coding DNA: TGCGCCAGCAGCTTTGAAGGGGCAGCCAGAGAGACCCAGTACTTC. Translating it yields CASSFEGAARETQYF.

The rearrangement joins TRBV9 to TRBJ2-3; TRBD2 agrees at 7 bases. Germline CDR1 and CDR2: SGDLS and YYNGEE. This CDR3 has 16 residues. After removal of 4 bases from V and 1 base from J, the junction contained 9 bases not matched to a gene. The CDR3 is CASSSRLAAGTDTQYF. The CDR3 DNA sequence: TGTGCCAGCAGCTCCCGACTAGCTGCCGGCACAGATACGCAGTATTTT.

Concerning this clone: Compared with germline, one end of the junction differs, possibly owing to a read error. Other nucleotide sequences from this sample produce the same CDR3. This rearrangement joins TRBV7-2 to TRBJ1-5; no clear D gene. CDR1 and CDR2 (germline): SGHTA, FQGNSA. This CDR3 has 13 amino acids. CDR3: CASSFGKGQPQHF. The CDR3 DNA is TGCGCCAGCAGCTTCGGGAAGGGACAGCCCCAGCATTTT.

The chain is built from TRBV30 and TRBJ2-1, with 13 bases matching TRBD2. The ends lost 3 bases at V and 9 bases at J; junction bases unmatched: 8. This CDR3 contains 15 residues. Germline CDR1 reads GTSNPN; CDR2 reads SVGIG (reference sequence). CDR3 amino acids: CAWRTSGGAFGEQFF. CDR3 DNA: TGTGCCTGGAGAACTAGCGGGGGGGCCTTTGGTGAGCAGTTCTTC.

The V and J genes are TRBV21-1 and TRBJ2-2; the table's TRBD2 call for D was not verified on the DNA. TRBV21-1 is annotated as a pseudogene. The CDR3 totals 17 residues. The DNA for the CDR3 is TGTGCCAGCAGCAATGGTTTAGCGGGAGGGTACACCGGGGAGCTGTTTTTT. Residues: CASSNGLAGGYTGELFF.

The chain joins TRBV7-8 to TRBJ2-7, with D perhaps TRBD2 (6 bases). Per germline, CDR1 SGHVS and CDR2 FQNEAQ. The CDR3 has 15 residues. Trimming took 1 base from V and 0 from J, leaving 10 bases between them. As DNA, the CDR3 is TGTGCCAGCAGCTTAGGGGGGGAGGACTCCTACGAGCAGTACTTC. Amino acids: CASSLGGEDSYEQYF. Using reference TRBV7-8 and TRBJ2-7 for the parts outside the CDR3, the full variable domain is GAGVSQSPRYKVAKRGQDVALRCDPISGHVSLFWYQQALGQGPEFLTYFQNEAQLDKSGLPSDRFFAERPEGSVSTLKIQRTQQEDSAVYLCASSLGGEDSYEQYFGPGTRLTVT.